These T cell receptor beta chains were read from a single sample in a study of beta chain features in type 1 diabetes. Profiled with immunoSEQ multiplex PCR; TCRdb holds only in-frame clones, not every one. Of 9,000 or so clones listed, 75% to 85% are singletons. Sequenced material: Tregs from blood. These receptors originate from a woman under 30 in good health. The CDR3 runs from the conserved cysteine through the conserved F or W. The D gene is left open where the match is weak. A row's size may be missing; if present it is once, few, many or a size class.

abundance	v_gene	d_gene	j_gene	CDR3aa	CDR3nt
.	TRBV9	.	TRBJ1-2	CASSVRDYGYTF	TGTGCCAGCAGCGTCAGGGACTATGGCTACACCTTC
.	TRBV5-1	TRBD1	TRBJ2-7	CASSYGTGSYEQYF	TGCGCCAGCAGCTATGGGACAGGCTCCTACGAGCAGTACTTC
.	TRBV2	TRBD2	TRBJ2-3	CASRTGLAGAYTQYF	TGTGCCAGCAGAACGGGACTAGCGGGAGCATATACGCAGTATTTT
.	TRBV6-6	TRBD2	TRBJ2-7	CASRQAGRNPLEQYF	TGTGCCAGCAGACAAGCGGGGAGAAACCCTCTCGAGCAGTACTTC
few	TRBV4-2	TRBD2	TRBJ2-3	CASSSSGDTQYF	TGTGCCAGCTCTTCTAGCGGAGATACGCAGTATTTT
few	TRBV2	.	TRBJ2-1	CASSEMWAQATDYNEQFF	TGTGCCAGCAGTGAAATGTGGGCCCAGGCTACCGACTACAATGAGCAGTTCTTC
few	TRBV6-6	.	TRBJ1-6	CASSFGGSGSPLHF	TGTGCCAGCAGTTTTGGGGGGAGCGGATCACCCCTCCACTTT
few	TRBV5-5	.	TRBJ2-3	CASSPVRFATTDTQYF	TGTGCCAGCAGCCCCGTGCGGTTTGCCACGACAGATACGCAGTATTTT
.	TRBV7-9	.	TRBJ2-1	CASRLTGLSYNEQFF	TGTGCCAGCAGGTTGACAGGACTCTCCTACAATGAGCAGTTCTTC
.	TRBV10-3	.	TRBJ2-3	CAISDRQYTQYF	TGTGCCATCAGCGACAGGCAATATACGCAGTATTTT